The 27 T cell receptor beta chains given below trace back to one sample, sequenced in a study of PD-1 blockade in classical Hodgkin lymphoma (dated by TCRdb to 2020 to 2021). This sample's time point label indicates: cycle 4 day 1 (C4D1), after more than 5 weeks of nivolumab. Every trial patient had relapsed following autologous stem cell transplantation, and prior brentuximab vedotin exposure was what differed among cohorts A, B and C. Receptor amplification or capture employed the immunoSEQ multiplex PCR assay. TCRdb holds this immuneACCESS table with in-frame rearrangements only. Some clones are missing; in checked studies, unresolved V genes explain under half, and the rest has no known cause. Within this sample are 27,000 or so clones, with roughly 72% of them counted one time only. Roughly 3.6% of the sample goes to the ten largest clones. This specimen consisted of peripheral blood mononuclear cells (PBMCs), obtained before the fourth cycle of nivolumab. The source of these receptors is a human donor with classical Hodgkin lymphoma.

Written as DNA, the CDR3 is TGTGCCAGTAGTAACCGACAGGGTTATGGCTACACCTTC. Protein: CASSNRQGYGYTF. The chain uses TRBV19 and TRBJ1-2; 7 bases match TRBD1. The CDR3 runs to 13 residues. From germline, CDR1 is LNHDA and CDR2 SQIVND (reference sequence). Trimming cost V 4 bases and J 5 bases; bases outside gene matches: 4.

This clone was seen a single time. V gene TRBV5-6 combines with J gene TRBJ1-5; unclear D gene. Trimming removed 4 bases from V and 3 bases from J, with 5 bases in between. Germline V gene sequence: CDR1 SGHDT, CDR2 YYEEEE. The CDR3 sequence is 12 residues long. The CDR3: CASSAHNQPQHF. Written as DNA, the CDR3 is TGTGCCAGCAGCGCCCACAATCAGCCCCAGCATTTT.

V and J are TRBV29-1 and TRBJ2-7, with TRBD1 matching 9 bases. The germline CDR1 and CDR2 sequences are SQVTM and ANQGSEA. This CDR3 comprises 14 residues. The ends lost 7 bases at V and 3 bases at J; junction bases unmatched: 10. The CDR3 sequence: CSAQPGTGNYEQYF. The CDR3 bases are TGCAGCGCCCAACCCGGGACAGGGAACTACGAGCAGTACTTC.

The chain has TRBV18 and TRBJ2-2, with 7 positions matching TRBD1. Germline assignment: CDR1 KGHSH and CDR2 LQKENI. Unmatched junction bases numbered 5, after V lost 4 bases and J lost 0 bases. The CDR3 spans 16 residues. In nucleotides, the CDR3 is TGTGCCAGCTCACAAAGGACAGGAGCGAACACCGGGGAGCTGTTTTTT. The encoded protein is CASSQRTGANTGELFF.

Points on this clone: Germline and junction disagree at one end, which may indicate a read error. This chain uses TRBV6-6 with TRBJ1-4; tentative D call: TRBD1 (5 bases). This CDR3 spans 14 amino acids. In germline, CDR1 is MNHNY, CDR2 SVGAGI (reference sequence). The DNA of the CDR3 is TGTGCCAGCAGCTACTTCGGGGGTAATGAAAAACTGTTTTTT. It is translated as CASSYFGGNEKLFF.

The chain links TRBV29-1 to TRBJ1-1, with 7 nucleotides matching TRBD1. This CDR3 spans 13 amino acids. CDR1 is SQVTM, CDR2 ANQGSEA, per germline. Trimming removed 0 bases from V and 12 bases from J; junction bases left unmatched: 10. The CDR3 region has the DNA TGCAGCGTTGAAGATCTTCAAGGGGGCGGAACTTTCTTT. It is translated as CSVEDLQGGGTFF.

This rearrangement joins TRBV25-1 to TRBJ2-1; 7 nucleotides line up with TRBD1. CDR1 MGHDK and CDR2 SYGVNS come from the germline V gene. There are 16 residues in the CDR3. Unmatched junction bases numbered 6, after V lost 2 bases and J lost 2 bases. CDR3 region: CASSEMGQGAYNEQFF. The CDR3 bases are TGTGCCAGCAGTGAAATGGGGCAGGGGGCCTACAATGAGCAGTTCTTC.

This clone is medium-sized within its sample. J is TRBJ2-7 and V is TRBV7-6; weak D call: TRBD2 (5 bases). The CDR3 has 16 amino acids. Deletions cut 5 bases from V and 7 bases from J, with 24 bases between. CDR1 SGHVS and CDR2 FNYEAQ come from the germline V gene. CDR3 amino acids: CASSAEIRWLAGEQYF. The CDR3 region has the DNA TGTGCCAGCAGCGCGGAGATTAGGTGGCTAGCTGGGGAGCAGTACTTC.

DNA for the CDR3: TGTGCCAGCAGCCAAGAAGGCGAAGCGGGGACCCAGTACTTC. This encodes CASSQEGEAGTQYF. The J gene is TRBJ2-5, the V gene TRBV4-2, with D tentatively TRBD2 (6 bases). Trimming shortened V by 0 bases and J by 7 bases, and 12 bases separated the two germline ends. In germline, CDR1 is LGHNA, CDR2 YNFKEQ. The CDR3 covers 14 residues.

V gene TRBV6-5 combines with J gene TRBJ2-5; D is uncertain. The CDR3 has 15 amino acids. The V gene's germline CDR1 is MNHEY and CDR2 SVGAGI. Trimming took off 4 bases at V and 2 bases at J, with 14 bases between the two ends. The CDR3 spells CASSFGPPLQETQYF. CDR3 DNA sequence: TGTGCCAGCAGTTTCGGACCCCCGCTGCAAGAGACCCAGTACTTC.

This clone was observed a handful of times. The genes are TRBV15 and TRBJ2-2; D ambiguous. Germline CDR1 reads LNHNV; CDR2 reads YYDKDF (reference sequence). The CDR3 runs 13 residues. The V and J ends lost 1 base and 4 bases respectively, with 4 bases between them. CDR3 region: CATSRGLTGELFF. Here the CDR3 DNA reads TGTGCCACCAGCAGAGGACTCACCGGGGAGCTGTTTTTT. Full variable domain (outside the CDR3, taken from reference TRBV15 and TRBJ2-2): DAMVIQNPRYQVTQFGKPVTLSCSQTLNHNVMYWYQQKSSQAPKLLFHYYDKDFNNEADTPDNFQSRRPNTSFCFLDIRSPGLGDTAMYLCATSRGLTGELFFGEGSRLTVL.

This clone was found a few times. The chain combines TRBV25-1 with TRBJ2-1; D unresolved. Germline CDR1 and CDR2: MGHDK and SYGVNS. Trimming removed 4 bases at V and 9 bases at J, with 7 bases between. The CDR3 contains 11 residues. In DNA form, the CDR3 reads TGTGCCAGCAGTGGGGCTGCTGAGCAGTTCTTC. It is translated as CASSGAAEQFF.

The rearrangement uses TRBV29-1 and TRBJ1-3; D unresolved. Germline loops: CDR1 SQVTM, CDR2 ANQGSEA. The CDR3 length is 13 residues. V lost 5 bases and J lost 2, with 10 bases in between. The CDR3 here is CSVPALAGNTIYF. CDR3 DNA sequence: TGCAGCGTTCCCGCCTTGGCTGGAAACACCATATATTTT.

The chain employs TRBV27 and TRBJ2-1; 8 bases match TRBD2. This CDR3 comprises 14 residues. The V gene's germline CDR1 is MNHEY and CDR2 SMNVEV (reference sequence). V lost 5 bases, J lost 4 bases, and 4 bases stayed unmatched. The chain's CDR3 is CASSIAGSYNEQFF. CDR3 coding DNA: TGTGCCAGCAGTATAGCGGGAAGTTACAATGAGCAGTTCTTC.

J is TRBJ2-3 and V is TRBV7-2; a possible D gene is TRBD2 (6 bases). Germline V CDR1 and CDR2: SGHTA, FQGNSA. Between the trimmed V and J ends, which lost 2 bases and 2 bases, there was a span of 11 bases. The length of the CDR3 is 15 residues. CDR3 sequence: CASSLSGTSTDTQYF. In nucleotides, the CDR3 is TGTGCCAGCAGCTTATCGGGGACTTCCACAGATACGCAGTATTTT.

The CDR3 coding sequence is TGTGCCATCAGTGAGCGAGGGACTACCATGAAGAATGAGCAGTTCTTC. It encodes CAISERGTTMKNEQFF. The chain joins TRBV10-3 to TRBJ2-1; 7 nucleotides align to TRBD2. Germline-derived CDR1 and CDR2 are ENHRY and SYGVKD. Germline trimming cut 2 bases from V and 7 bases from J; bases unmatched to any gene: 11. The CDR3 consists of 16 residues.

There are a few counts of this clone. The chain links TRBV11-2 to TRBJ1-6; D is ambiguous. V gave up 0 bases and J gave up 9 bases, with 3 bases separating them. This CDR3 is 12 amino acids long. Per germline, CDR1 SGHAT and CDR2 FQNNGV. DNA for the CDR3: TGTGCCAGCAGCTTAGACACTTCACCCCTCCACTTT. Its protein is CASSLDTSPLHF.

The chain couples TRBV5-6 to TRBJ2-3; no reliable D call. CDR3 length: 13 amino acids. The germline gives CDR1 SGHDT, CDR2 YYEEEE. Trimming removed 9 bases from V and 1 base from J, with 12 bases in between. The CDR3 loop is CATRNQGTDTQYF. Here the CDR3 DNA reads TGTGCCACAAGGAACCAGGGCACAGATACGCAGTATTTT.

The V and J genes are TRBV19 and TRBJ2-3, with D perhaps assigned TRBD1 or TRBD2 (5 bases each). The CDR3 has 17 amino acids. The germline V and J ends were trimmed by 3 bases and 6 bases, with 22 bases remaining between them. CDR1 and CDR2 (germline): LNHDA, SQIVND (reference sequence). DNA of the CDR3: TGTGCCAGTAGTATTGATAGATACAGGCCTAGCCCCGATACGCAGTATTTT. It yields the protein CASSIDRYRPSPDTQYF.

The rearrangement uses TRBV4-3 and TRBJ2-2; D is ambiguous. With 2 bases removed from V and 1 base from J, the gap between germline ends came to 11 bases. Germline-derived CDR1 and CDR2 are LGHNA and YSLEER. CDR3 length: 16 residues. CDR3 nucleotides: TGCGCCAGCAGCCAACCTAAACGTCAGAACACCGGGGAGCTGTTTTTT. Its protein is CASSQPKRQNTGELFF.

The chain has TRBV6-5 and TRBJ1-2; D not resolved. The V gene lost 2 bases and the J gene lost 6 bases, with 10 bases spanning the gap. Germline V gene sequence: CDR1 MNHEY, CDR2 SVGAGI. The length of the CDR3 is 13 residues. The CDR3 region has the DNA TGTGCCAGCAGTTACGGCAGAGAGGATGGCTACACCTTC. It specifies CASSYGREDGYTF.

The chain combines TRBV27 with TRBJ2-7, with TRBD2 matching over 10 bases. CDR1 is MNHEY and CDR2 is SMNVEV in the germline V gene (reference sequence). The CDR3 is 15 residues long. The V gene end was trimmed by 7 bases and the J gene end by 4 bases; junction bases not matched to a gene: 10. The CDR3 DNA is TGTGCCAGCACCCCTAGCGGGGGCCTTGGGTACGAGCAGTACTTC. Translating gives CASTPSGGLGYEQYF.

V usage is TRBV4-3 and J usage is TRBJ2-3; no firm D call. Germline CDR1 reads LGHNA; CDR2 reads YSLEER. This CDR3 spans 16 amino acids. V lost 0 bases and J lost 0, with 10 bases in between. CDR3 coding DNA: TGCGCCAGCAGCCAAGAGCTAGTCCTTAGCACAGATACGCAGTATTTT. Protein product: CASSQELVLSTDTQYF.

By share of the sample, this clone is medium-sized. This rearrangement joins TRBV5-4 to TRBJ2-7, with D unclear. Germline V gene sequence: CDR1 SGHNT, CDR2 YYREEE (reference sequence). V lost 2 bases and J 1 base, leaving 10 bases between the germline ends. There are 14 residues in the CDR3. The CDR3 loop is CASSFGLESYEQYF. For the CDR3, the DNA is TGTGCCAGCAGCTTCGGTCTGGAATCCTACGAGCAGTACTTC.

This chain links TRBV11-2 with TRBJ2-2; D remains ambiguous. V lost 3 bases and J 0 bases, leaving 5 bases between the germline ends. In germline, CDR1 is SGHAT, CDR2 FQNNGV. This CDR3 has 14 amino acids. The CDR3 reads CASSFRANTGELFF. The CDR3 DNA is TGTGCCAGCAGCTTCCGGGCGAACACCGGGGAGCTGTTTTTT.

CDR3 DNA sequence: TGTGCCAGTAGTGCGTTTATAGGCAATCAGCCCCAGCATTTT. Translation: CASSAFIGNQPQHF. The chain recombines TRBV19 with TRBJ1-5; D remains unclear. The CDR3 sequence is 14 residues long. The ends were cut back, 5 bases at V and 2 bases at J, with 10 bases in the middle. The germline V gene encodes CDR1 LNHDA and CDR2 SQIVND (reference sequence).

A word on this clone: One end of the junction does not line up with germline, which may come from a read error. V and J are TRBV2 and TRBJ1-2, with a weak D call TRBD1 (5 bases). Per the germline V gene, CDR1 is SNHLY and CDR2 is FYNNEI. The CDR3 length is 14 residues. CDR3 sequence reads: CASSENDFVVAGDF. CDR3 nucleotide sequence: TGTGCCAGCAGTGAAAATGACTTTGTGGTAGCGGGGGACTTC.